The sequence of this TCR beta chain was determined in a study of T cell responses to AZD1222 COVID-19 vaccine (dated by TCRdb to the early 2020s). Broadly, across the study: A total of about 240 trial participants underwent TCR sequencing, of whom approximately 210 received two doses of AZD1222 and some 26 received two doses of the MenACWY control vaccine. Trial participants were enrolled by age into 18-55, 56-69 and 70-plus year subgroups, with approximately 160, 26 and 62 TCR-sequenced participants respectively. Study-level results and caveats: Vaccine-associated CD4 TCRs spanned the whole spike protein, with dominant responses in regions 160-218 and 743-854. Reportedly, close to half of the unique spike-specific TCRs recognized epitopes lying outside the regions that are mutated in the B.1.351 and B.1.1.7 variants. Conclusions about previously exposed vaccinees were limited because only a handful of AZD1222 recipients were SARS-CoV-2 seropositive at baseline. Because no day 14 peak-response samples were available, repertoires were characterized only after the peak T cell response. Most participants were white British and females outnumbered males, and the authors suggested that clonal diversity may have been underestimated. Spike-specific TCR breadth and depth rose significantly after two AZD1222 doses compared with day 0 and with MenACWY recipients. In the small 56-69-year group, the increase in depth fell short of significance, most likely because of low power.

The CDR3 regions of human TCRbeta chains were subjected to immunosequencing. From the authors' description of their analysis: Repertoire TCRs were matched against a reference library of SARS-CoV-2-specific TCRs generated with the MIRA antigen-specificity platform. Breadth was defined as the fraction of unique TCRs that were SARS-CoV-2-associated, and depth was defined as the fraction of total T cells that were SARS-CoV-2-associated. Using the MIRA data, every spike-specific TCR was mapped to the spike region that the TCR reacted to and assigned to either a CD4 or a CD8 class. Log10-transformed breadth and depth values were compared by one-way ANOVA with Sidak's multiple comparisons tests. As stored in TCRdb, this immuneACCESS dataset retains in-frame rearrangements with V and J assigned. A fraction of the clones does not appear; measured against another copy, unresolved V genes explain less than half of the discrepancy, and the remainder lacks a known reason. That table gives V, J and clone size, and the DNA gave D and trimming. Present in this sample are under 200,000 clones, approximately 92% of which were seen just once. About 3.5% of the sample is taken by the ten largest.

Regarding this clone: Its specific antigen is unknown. Nothing much larger sits one base from this clone, and base qualities are not available.

The meaning of the sample's time point label: about 28 days (+/-7) after the second vaccine dose. In light of the paper, this sample's treatment or condition label describes: meningococcal conjugate vaccine given as trial control. The vaccinee samples were drawn from two UK trials, COV001 and COV002, one of which was a single-blind randomized controlled phase 2/3 trial testing AZD1222 (ChAdOx1 nCoV-19) in healthy adults. Trial participant PBMC samples were collected at day 0 and day 28 after the second dose for TCRbeta chain sequencing. CDR1 and CDR2 are drawn from the germline V gene (reference sequence): SEHNR, FQNEAQ. Including cysteine and phenylalanine, the CDR3 has 15 amino acids. Only the CDR3 DNA is retained, 45 bases long and in frame from the first base. The junction carries 16 bases between V and J, which are trimmed by 8 bases and 0 bases respectively.

The TCR sequence derives from an adult who received the MenACWY meningococcal vaccine as a control. In this chain, TRBV7-9 is recombined with TRBJ1-1; a confident D gene designation cannot be given. The starting material was peripheral blood, obtained 28 days after the second dose of the MenACWY control vaccine. The CDR3 reads as follows: CASDGLLVMNTEAFF. The nucleotide sequence is TGTGCCAGCGACGGGCTCCTCGTCATGAACACTGAAGCTTTCTTT.